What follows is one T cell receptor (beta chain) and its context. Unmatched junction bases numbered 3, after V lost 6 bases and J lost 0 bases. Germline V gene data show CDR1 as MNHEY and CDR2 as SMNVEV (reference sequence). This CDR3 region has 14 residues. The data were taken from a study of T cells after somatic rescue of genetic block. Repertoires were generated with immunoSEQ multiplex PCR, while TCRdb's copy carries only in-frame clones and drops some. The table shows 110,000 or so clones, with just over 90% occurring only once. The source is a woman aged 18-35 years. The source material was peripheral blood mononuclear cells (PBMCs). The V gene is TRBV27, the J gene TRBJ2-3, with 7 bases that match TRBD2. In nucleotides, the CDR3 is TGTGCCAGCAGCCTAGCGGCTAGCACAGATACGCAGTATTTT. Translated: CASSLAASTDTQYF.